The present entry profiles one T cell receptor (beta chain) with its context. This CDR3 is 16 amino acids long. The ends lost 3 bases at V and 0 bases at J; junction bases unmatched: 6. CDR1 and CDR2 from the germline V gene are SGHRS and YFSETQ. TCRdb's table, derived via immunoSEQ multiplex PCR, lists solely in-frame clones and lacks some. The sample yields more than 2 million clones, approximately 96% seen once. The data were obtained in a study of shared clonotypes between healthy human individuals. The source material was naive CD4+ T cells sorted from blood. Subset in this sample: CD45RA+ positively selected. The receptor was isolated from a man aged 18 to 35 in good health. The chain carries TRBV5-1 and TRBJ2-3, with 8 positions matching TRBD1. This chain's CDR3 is CASSWPGQASTDTQYF. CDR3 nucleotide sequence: TGCGCCAGCAGCTGGCCGGGACAGGCTAGCACAGATACGCAGTATTTT.